This T cell receptor (beta chain) was retrieved from a study of blood T cell repertoires in COVID-19. Produced via immunoSEQ multiplex PCR; TCRdb's table is partial and in-frame only. Among 70,000 or so clones, 82% were seen once, and the ten largest hold roughly a sixth. CDR1 and CDR2 from the germline V gene are SGHRS and YFSETQ. Trimming removed 0 bases from V and 1 base from J, with 7 bases in between. The CDR3 is 14 residues long. Sequencing input: peripheral blood. The receptor's source is a human donor in a cohort sampled during active COVID-19. The gene calls are TRBV5-1 and TRBJ1-1; TRBD1 might be the D (5 bases). CDR3 region: CASSLDRTNTEAFF. The CDR3, as DNA: TGCGCCAGCAGCTTGGACAGGACGAACACTGAAGCTTTCTTT.